This T cell receptor beta chain originates from a study of blood T cell repertoires in COVID-19 (dated by TCRdb to the early 2020s). Notes on the research overall: Collaborator samples came from the United States, Italy and Spain and covered acute and convalescent phases of COVID-19. Nearly every sample came with metadata listing a de-identified subject ID, COVID-19 status, age in years and sex. Deeply sampled blood TCRbeta repertoires from subjects exposed to, actively infected with, or recovered from COVID-19 were included in the dataset. The repertoires were made available in a free public database intended to serve as a resource for research on the immune response to SARS-CoV-2. The samples were drawn from the first 160 participants of the ongoing ImmuneRACE study and from some 1,300 subjects provided by 6 global collaborators. The material from the prospective study consisted of cDNA or gDNA derived from T cells, B-cell-depleted T cells, or PBMCs. Where HLA class I and class II types were available, the types were taken from metadata supplied by the sample provider, not from assay-based typing.

General study outcomes and caveats: The quantity of clinical and demographic metadata differed by source and by participant and was supplied without curation.

Collaborating institutions collected whole blood in K2EDTA tubes following their own protocols. Collaborator samples were shipped for TCRbeta analysis as frozen whole blood, isolated PBMCs, or DNA extracted from either sample type. V was cut back by 11 bases and J by 3 bases, leaving a gap of 16 bases between them. Spanning cysteine to phenylalanine, the CDR3 consists of 13 amino acids. Kept here is only the CDR3 DNA, which spans 39 bases and is read in frame from base 1. The germline V gene supplies CDR1 SNHLY and CDR2 FYNNEI. TCRbeta CDR3 regions were amplified from genomic DNA using the immunoSEQ Assay, a bias-controlled multiplex PCR. The paper's data handling went like this. Nucleated cell counts per sample were estimated from amplification of reference gene primers within the assay. To quantify the absolute abundance of each unique TCRbeta CDR3 rearrangement, sequence reads were collapsed and filtered. For each sample, productive Simpson clonality was calculated as the square root of Simpson's diversity index across productive rearrangements. TCRdb mirrors the immuneACCESS table, restricted to in-frame sequences. Some clones are absent from its copies; in checked studies, under half trace to an unresolved V gene, and the reason for the others is unknown. The DNA was the basis for D and trimming; V, J and clone size are from that table. Across this sample there are roughly 18,000 clones, with about 88% seen only once. Approximately 16% of the sample belongs to the ten largest clones.

As to this clone: No cognate antigen has been identified for it. There are no base qualities to consult, and no much larger clone falls within one base.

Sequencing was carried out using peripheral blood. The V and J segments used are TRBV2 and TRBJ1-1, with TRBD1 as a weak D call on 5 bases. The receptor comes from a man aged 65-85 years with acute or convalescent COVID-19. DNA sequence: TGTGCCGGATTGGCAGGGTTGGACACTGAAGCTTTCTTT. Translated, it reads CAGLAGLDTEAFF.